Listed here are 17 T cell receptor beta chains from one sample, sequenced in a study of T cells after yellow fever vaccination. TCRdb processed the 5' RACE reads anew with MiXCR; each CDR3 protein has one entry. The table includes some 220,000 distinct CDR3 sequences, 3% to 4% detected once. This material consisted of CD4+ T cells sorted from PBMCs, taken 10 days after the yellow fever booster vaccination. These receptors came from a man between 18 and 29 years old who received the YFV17D yellow fever vaccine.

Ten or more counts support this clonotype. J is TRBJ2-2 and V is TRBV7-9, with TRBD2 matching over 9 bases. Trimming removed 5 bases from V and 7 bases from J; junction bases left unmatched: 11. Germline V CDR1 and CDR2: SEHNR, FQNEAQ (reference sequence). This CDR3 is built from 16 residues. DNA of the CDR3: TGTGCCAGCAGCCCTCCCCGGGCGGGAGGGAACGGGGAGCTGTTTTTT. Translated: CASSPPRAGGNGELFF.

This clonotype was counted a few times. The rearrangement joins TRBV20-1 to TRBJ2-3, with 12 nucleotides matching TRBD2. The CDR3 extends over 14 amino acids. CDR1 DFQATT and CDR2 SNEGSKA come from the germline V gene (reference sequence). Trimming cost V 3 bases and J 6 bases; bases outside gene matches: 4. CDR3 nucleotide sequence: TGCAGTGCTAGTACTAGCGGGGGGCGCGATACGCAGTATTTT. Its protein product is CSASTSGGRDTQYF.

Many counts were recorded for this clonotype. This chain connects TRBV20-1 to TRBJ2-5, with 7 bases aligning to TRBD2. This CDR3 comprises 13 residues. With 5 bases clipped from V and 5 bases from J, the junction kept 8 bases outside the gene matches. Germline lookup yields CDR1 DFQATT and CDR2 SNEGSKA (reference sequence). The CDR3 DNA reads as TGCAGTGCTTGGGATGTCGGGGGGGAGACCCAGTACTTC. Its translation: CSAWDVGGETQYF.

This chain connects TRBV4-3 to TRBJ1-4, with 9 bases fitting TRBD1. The V gene's germline CDR1 is LGHNA and CDR2 YSLEER. The CDR3 extends over 19 amino acids. V lost 4 bases and J lost 0; bases outside the gene matches: 12. The CDR3 spells CASSRQPDRGDSTNEKLFF. The CDR3 DNA reads TGCGCCAGCAGCCGCCAACCTGACAGGGGGGATTCAACTAATGAAAAACTGTTTTTT.

The chain couples TRBV20-1 to TRBJ1-4, with 7 bases identical to TRBD1. V was pared by 6 bases and J by 3 bases, with 10 bases of the junction left unmatched. The CDR3 is 15 amino acids. Germline assignment: CDR1 DFQATT and CDR2 SNEGSKA (reference sequence). Here the CDR3 DNA reads TGCAGTGCCCAAGGGGGCATTCGGTCTAATGAAAAACTGTTTTTT. It codes for CSAQGGIRSNEKLFF.

V and J are TRBV28 and TRBJ1-4; 7 bases fit TRBD1. From germline, CDR1 is MDHEN and CDR2 SYDVKM. After removal of 3 bases from V and 7 bases from J, the junction contained 11 bases not matched to a gene. This CDR3 region has 16 residues. CDR3 DNA sequence: TGTGCCAGCAGTTTGATGGGGACAGCCAGCCGTGAAAAACTGTTTTTT. The encoded protein is CASSLMGTASREKLFF.

The chain links TRBV7-2 to TRBJ1-2, with 7 bases identical to TRBD1. V shed 4 bases, J shed 4 bases, and the junction held 12 bases outside the gene matches. The CDR3 runs 16 residues. Germline V gene lookup returns CDR1 SGHTA and CDR2 FQGNSA. The CDR3 bases are TGTGCCAGCAGCTCTACCTTGGACAGGTGGAGCTATGGCTACACCTTC. It yields the protein CASSSTLDRWSYGYTF.

This clonotype was found many times. The chain uses TRBV6-5 and TRBJ2-3, with D perhaps matching TRBD2 (6 bases). Trimming pared 7 bases from V and 1 base from J, leaving 9 bases between. This CDR3 has 13 amino acids. Germline lookup yields CDR1 MNHEY and CDR2 SVGAGI. The CDR3 sequence: CASNVAGTDTQYF. CDR3 coding DNA: TGTGCCAGCAACGTAGCGGGCACAGATACGCAGTATTTT.

This clonotype was counted many times. The chain joins TRBV5-1 to TRBJ2-2, with TRBD1 identical over 10 bases. Germline V gene data show CDR1 as SGHRS and CDR2 as YFSETQ. Germline trimming cut 7 bases from V and 3 bases from J; bases unmatched to any gene: 0. The CDR3 is 13 residues long. CDR3 amino acids: CASGTGDTGELFF. The CDR3 bases are TGCGCCAGCGGGACAGGGGACACCGGGGAGCTGTTTTTT.

This clonotype has at least ten counts. V usage is TRBV20-1 and J usage is TRBJ1-1; the D gene is possibly TRBD1 (5 bases). The V and J ends lost 0 bases and 1 base respectively, with 9 bases between them. The CDR3 has 14 amino acids. Germline V lookup: CDR1 DFQATT, CDR2 SNEGSKA (reference sequence). The CDR3 sequence: CSAREHTGNTEAFF. DNA for the CDR3: TGCAGTGCTAGAGAACACACAGGGAACACTGAAGCTTTCTTT.

This chain joins TRBV20-1 and TRBJ1-1; 7 nucleotides line up with TRBD1. Germline assignment: CDR1 DFQATT and CDR2 SNEGSKA (reference sequence). The CDR3 spans 15 residues. V lost 0 bases to trimming and J lost 4 bases; unmatched junction nucleotides: 8. DNA for the CDR3: TGCAGTGCTAGAGATTTCCAGGGGGGTAGCACTGAAGCTTTCTTT. Protein product: CSARDFQGGSTEAFF.

This chain uses TRBV29-1 with TRBJ1-1; maybe TRBD1 (5 bases). The CDR3 covers 13 residues. Trimming pared 5 bases from V and 5 bases from J, leaving 15 bases between. CDR1 SQVTM and CDR2 ANQGSEA come from the germline V gene. The CDR3 DNA sequence: TGCAGCGTTCCCAACGGGGGGGGGACTGAAGCTTTCTTT. Amino acids: CSVPNGGGTEAFF. Full variable domain (missing parts from reference TRBV29-1 and TRBJ1-1): SAVISQKPSRDICQRGTSLTIQCQVDSQVTMMFWYRQQPGQSLTLIATANQGSEATYESGFVIDKFPISRPNLTFSTLTVSNMSPEDSSIYLCSVPNGGGTEAFFGQGTRLTVV.

This clonotype was observed a few times. The J gene is TRBJ2-3, the V gene TRBV3-1; 9 bases agree with TRBD2. V lost 0 bases to trimming and J lost 12 bases; unmatched junction nucleotides: 4. CDR1 is LGHDT and CDR2 is YNNKEL in the germline V gene (reference sequence). CDR3 length: 13 amino acids. The CDR3 region is CASSQDGRGGQYF. In DNA form, the CDR3 reads TGTGCCAGCAGCCAAGATGGGCGGGGGGGCCAGTATTTT.

This clonotype was recorded at least ten times. V usage is TRBV7-6 and J usage is TRBJ1-4; D is undetermined. The CDR3 is 15 amino acids. The germline gives CDR1 SGHVS, CDR2 FNYEAQ. Between the trimmed V and J ends, which lost 2 bases and 0 bases, there was a span of 7 bases. CDR3 amino acids: CASSLRPATNEKLFF. The CDR3 DNA reads as TGTGCCAGCAGCTTAAGACCGGCAACTAATGAAAAACTGTTTTTT.

There are a few counts of this clonotype. The gene calls are TRBV9 and TRBJ2-5; D tentatively fits TRBD1 or TRBD2 (5 bases each). CDR1 and CDR2 (germline): SGDLS, YYNGEE. Trimming took off 0 bases at V and 1 base at J, with 10 bases between the two ends. This CDR3 is 15 amino acids long. The CDR3 protein is CASSVGGISQETQYF. The CDR3 DNA sequence: TGTGCCAGCAGCGTAGGGGGGATCTCCCAAGAGACCCAGTACTTC.

This clonotype has at least ten counts. J is TRBJ2-5 and V is TRBV7-2, with a weak D call TRBD2 (6 bases). The CDR3 runs to 12 residues. Trimming stripped 6 bases from V and 5 bases from J, with 10 bases between. Per the germline V gene, CDR1 is SGHTA and CDR2 is FQGNSA. For the CDR3, the DNA is TGTGCCAGCAGGGCCAGCGGGGAGACCCAGTACTTC. It translates to CASRASGETQYF.

This clonotype has ten or more counts. V and J are TRBV27 and TRBJ2-5; D call uncertain. The CDR3 extends over 12 amino acids. Trimming took off 0 bases at V and 7 bases at J, with 6 bases between the two ends. The germline V gene encodes CDR1 MNHEY and CDR2 SMNVEV (reference sequence). CDR3 sequence (DNA): TGTGCCAGCAGTTTATCTGGGCGGACCCAGTACTTC. Its protein is CASSLSGRTQYF.